This passage covers 4 T cell receptor beta chains from one sample sequenced in a study of cytomegalovirus exposure and HLA in healthy donors. PCR used 60 Vbeta primers and 13 Jbeta primers. Sequenced by immunoSEQ multiplex PCR; TCRdb stores in-frame clones only, minus some. The sample has 60,000 to 65,000 clones; 75% are singletons. Material: PBMCs. The receptors were gathered from a woman aged 40 to 55 in good health and CMV-seropositive.

The V call is TRBV6-5, the J call TRBJ2-7; maybe TRBD1 (6 bases). CDR3 length: 14 amino acids. Trimming removed 2 bases from V and 0 bases from J, with 8 bases in between. The germline gives CDR1 MNHEY, CDR2 SVGAGI. This CDR3 reads CASSYQGSSYEQYF. In DNA form, the CDR3 reads TGTGCCAGCAGTTACCAGGGGAGCTCCTACGAGCAGTACTTC.

J is TRBJ2-5 and V is TRBV6-1, with 7 bases identical to TRBD1. This CDR3 spans 14 amino acids. With 4 bases clipped from V and 1 base from J, the junction kept 3 bases outside the gene matches. In germline, CDR1 is MNHNS, CDR2 SASEGT. CDR3 protein: CASSAGTVQETQYF. For the CDR3, the DNA is TGTGCCAGCAGTGCTGGGACAGTCCAAGAGACCCAGTACTTC.

This sequence joins TRBV19 and TRBJ1-1; TRBD1 aligns across 11 bases. With V trimmed by 5 bases and J by 5 bases, 10 bases remained unmatched. CDR3 length: 16 amino acids. Germline CDR1 is LNHDA and CDR2 is SQIVND (reference sequence). The CDR3 sequence: CASSPRTGGGRTEAFF. The DNA of the CDR3 is TGTGCCAGTAGTCCCCGGACAGGGGGCGGGAGAACTGAAGCTTTCTTT.

In this sample, this clone turned up once. The chain is built from TRBV28 and TRBJ2-3; TRBD2 matches 9 bases. Trimming took 4 bases from V and 2 from J; bases not matched to a gene: 13. Germline-derived CDR1 and CDR2 are MDHEN and SYDVKM. The CDR3 spans 18 residues. CDR3 DNA: TGTGCCAGCAGTTCCCCCGGGAGGCGGGGGGGCCTCACAGATACGCAGTATTTT. The encoded protein is CASSSPGRRGGLTDTQYF. Full variable domain (rest looked up from reference TRBV28 and TRBJ2-3): DVKVTQSSRYLVKRTGEKVFLECVQDMDHENMFWYRQDPGLGLRLIYFSYDVKMKEKGDIPEGYSVSREKKERFSLILESASTNQTSMYLCASSSPGRRGGLTDTQYFGPGTRLTVL.